This T cell receptor (beta chain) comes out of a study of T cell responses to AZD1222 COVID-19 vaccine. Overall study findings and caveats: Baseline testing showed seropositivity in only five or six AZD1222 recipients. Every sample of the repertoires postdated the peak T cell response.

Assay: immunoSEQ multiplex PCR; the TCRdb copy retains only in-frame clones and omits some. The sample has about 120,000 clones; over 75% are singletons. Germline CDR1 is KGHSH and CDR2 is LQKENI. Between the trimmed V and J ends, which lost 3 bases and 5 bases, there was a span of 4 bases. The CDR3 contains 11 residues. As concerns this clone: The target antigen is unknown.

V and J are TRBV18 and TRBJ2-5; D is ambiguous. This sequence was found in an adult in good health. Sequences were derived from peripheral blood, sampled on day 0 of AZD1222 vaccination. The chain's CDR3 is CASSPAETQYF. The CDR3 bases are TGTGCCAGCTCACCCGCTGAGACCCAGTACTTC.